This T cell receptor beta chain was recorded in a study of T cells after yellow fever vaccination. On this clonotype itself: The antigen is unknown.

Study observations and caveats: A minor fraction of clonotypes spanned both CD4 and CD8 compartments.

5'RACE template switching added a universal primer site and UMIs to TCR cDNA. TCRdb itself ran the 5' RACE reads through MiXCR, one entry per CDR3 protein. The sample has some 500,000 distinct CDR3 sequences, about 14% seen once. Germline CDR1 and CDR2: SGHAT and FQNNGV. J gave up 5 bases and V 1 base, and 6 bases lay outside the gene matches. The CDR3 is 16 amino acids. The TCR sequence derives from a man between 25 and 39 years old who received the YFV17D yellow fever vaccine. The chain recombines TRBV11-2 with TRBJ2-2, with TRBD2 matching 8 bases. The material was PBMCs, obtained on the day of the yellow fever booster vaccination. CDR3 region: CASSLVRAGVTGELFF. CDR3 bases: TGTGCCAGCAGCTTAGTTAGAGCGGGAGTTACCGGGGAGCTGTTTTTT. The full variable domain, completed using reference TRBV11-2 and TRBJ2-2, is EAGVAQSPRYKIIEKRQSVAFWCNPISGHATLYWYQQILGQGPKLLIQFQNNGVVDDSQLPKDRFSAERLKGVDSTLKIQPAKLEDSAVYLCASSLVRAGVTGELFFGEGSRLTVL.